This is a list of T cell receptor beta chains from one sample in a study of cytomegalovirus exposure and HLA in healthy donors. The method was immunoSEQ multiplex PCR; TCRdb's version includes in-frame clones alone and lacks a portion of them. The data hold about 170,000 clones, with about 82% observed a single time. Sequencing was done on a sample of PBMCs. The origin of the receptors is a male donor in good health and CMV-seronegative. CDR3s include the opening cysteine and the closing phenylalanine or tryptophan. The D gene is left open where the match is weak. Clone size is stated in some rows and not others, as once, few, many or a class when expanded.

d_call	j_call	v_call	clone_size	cdr3_nt	cdr3_aa
TRBD1	TRBJ1-2	TRBV19	.	TGTGCCAGTGGACATCGACAGGGCCGTAACTATGGCTACACCTTC	CASGHRQGRNYGYTF
TRBD1	TRBJ1-5	TRBV2	.	TGTGCCAGCAGTCGGACAGGATCTTATAGCAATCAGCCCCAGCATTTT	CASSRTGSYSNQPQHF
TRBD2	TRBJ2-5	TRBV6-1	.	TGTGCCAGCAGGGAACTAGCGGGCTCCCAAGAGACCCAGTACTTC	CASRELAGSQETQYF
TRBD1	TRBJ2-1	TRBV5-4	once	TGTGCCAGCAGCTTATTGGGACAGGGTTACAATGAGCAGTTCTTC	CASSLLGQGYNEQFF
TRBD2	TRBJ2-7	TRBV10-3	.	TGTGCCATCAGTGAGCCTCCCGGGACTAGCTCCTACGAGCAGTACTTC	CAISEPPGTSSYEQYF
.	TRBJ1-5	TRBV5-3	.	TGTGCCAGAAGCTTGGCCGGGGGGGGGAATCAGCCCCAGCATTTT	CARSLAGGGNQPQHF
TRBD2	TRBJ2-1	TRBV28	.	TGTGCCAGCAGGCCGGGACTAGCGGGGAATGAGCAGTTCTTC	CASRPGLAGNEQFF
.	TRBJ1-1	TRBV5-1	.	TGCGCCAGCAGCTTGAAGGGGGAGAACACTGAAGCTTTCTTT	CASSLKGENTEAFF
.	TRBJ1-1	TRBV10-3	.	TGTGCCATCAGTCAGGGCGGTGAAGCTTTCTTT	CAISQGGEAFF
.	TRBJ2-5	TRBV6-5	.	TGTGCCAGCAGTTACTCTTTCGGTGAGACCCAGTACTTC	CASSYSFGETQYF
TRBD1	TRBJ1-1	TRBV14	.	TGTGCCAGCAGCCTACGGACAGGGAGGGACACTGAAGCTTTCTTT	CASSLRTGRDTEAFF
.	TRBJ1-2	TRBV6-5	few	TGTGCCAGCAGGCGACAGAGCAACTATGGCTACACCTTC	CASRRQSNYGYTF
.	TRBJ2-2	TRBV23-1	.	TGCGCCAGCAGTCAAGCTAGGACGAGCGGTAACACCGGGGAGCTGTTTTTT	CASSQARTSGNTGELFF
.	TRBJ2-2	TRBV5-1	.	TGCGCCAGCACTTGGGGGGGCTCGAACACCGGGGAGCTGTTTTTT	CASTWGGSNTGELFF
TRBD1	TRBJ1-1	TRBV28	.	TGTGCCAGCAGTTTTCAACAGGGGGGGGATGAAGCTTTCTTT	CASSFQQGGDEAFF
.	TRBJ2-3	TRBV11-3	.	TGTGCCAGCAGCCCCTGGGGGGTTAGCACAGATACGCAGTATTTT	CASSPWGVSTDTQYF
TRBD1	TRBJ2-5	TRBV6-5	.	TGTGCCAGCAGCTGGACAGGGAGAGAGACCCAGTACTTC	CASSWTGRETQYF
.	TRBJ2-5	TRBV27	.	TGTGCCAGCAGTCCCTGGCCCCAAGAGACCCAGTACTTC	CASSPWPQETQYF
.	TRBJ2-5	TRBV19	.	TGTGCCAGTAGTATAAGGCAGGGAGGTTTGGTCGAGACCCAGTACTTC	CASSIRQGGLVETQYF
TRBD1	TRBJ2-3	TRBV7-9	.	TGTGCCAGCAGCTTTAGACAGGGCCCCGCAGATACGCAGTATTTT	CASSFRQGPADTQYF
TRBD2	TRBJ2-2	TRBV5-4	.	TGTGCCAGCAGCTTGGGGGGGACTAGCGGGAGTCCCGGGGAGCTGTTTTTT	CASSLGGTSGSPGELFF
TRBD1	TRBJ2-3	TRBV7-2	.	TGTGCCAGCGGAAGGGACAGGGGAAGCACAGATACGCAGTATTTT	CASGRDRGSTDTQYF
TRBD1	TRBJ2-7	TRBV7-8	.	TGTGCCAGCAGGCCCGCCAGGGGGCGAGAGCAGTACTTC	CASRPARGREQYF
.	TRBJ2-3	TRBV7-6	.	TGTGCCAGCAGCCCACTCATTGGCACAGATACGCAGTATTTT	CASSPLIGTDTQYF
.	TRBJ2-7	TRBV4-1	.	TGCGCCAGCAGCCAAACCGAGACAACGCACTACGAGCAGTACTTC	CASSQTETTHYEQYF
.	TRBJ2-3	TRBV4-3	.	TGCGCCAGCAGCCCCAGACAGTTTTCTCATACGCAGTATTTT	CASSPRQFSHTQYF
.	TRBJ2-1	TRBV5-1	.	TGCGCCAGCAGCATGGGACTCCCGTCGTACAATGAGCAGTTCTTC	CASSMGLPSYNEQFF
.	TRBJ2-7	TRBV2	.	TGTGCCAGCAGTCCGCGGGCCCGAAGCTCCTACGAGCAGTACTTC	CASSPRARSSYEQYF
.	TRBJ2-7	TRBV4-3	.	TGCGCCAGCAGCCAAGAGGGAGGAAGCTACGAGCAGTACTTC	CASSQEGGSYEQYF
.	TRBJ2-7	TRBV19	.	TGTGCCAGTATCGGCGGGGACAGCTACGAGCAGTACTTC	CASIGGDSYEQYF
.	TRBJ1-1	TRBV30	.	TGTGCCTGGAGTAAGACAGCGAACACTGAAGCTTTCTTT	CAWSKTANTEAFF
.	TRBJ1-5	TRBV28	.	TGTGCCAGCGGAGGGACTAGCAATCAGCCCCAGCATTTT	CASGGTSNQPQHF
.	TRBJ2-7	TRBV28	.	TGTGCCAGCAGTTCCCCGGGTGAGAGGTACGAGCAGTACTTC	CASSSPGERYEQYF
.	TRBJ2-2	TRBV7-9	.	TGTGCCAGCAGCTTAACCACAGGGAACACCGGGGAGCTGTTTTTT	CASSLTTGNTGELFF
TRBD2	TRBJ2-7	TRBV6-5	.	TGTGCCAGCAGGCTGAAGCGGGAGACCCTCGAGCAGTACTTC	CASRLKRETLEQYF